The clone carrying this T cell receptor (beta chain) has a single count. These data come from a study of blood T cell repertoires in COVID-19. This CDR3 region has 17 residues. Germline CDR1 is LNHDA and CDR2 is SQIVND (reference sequence). Trimming stripped 0 bases from V and 2 bases from J, with 14 bases between. The data were produced by immunoSEQ multiplex PCR, yet TCRdb's version contains in-frame clones alone and is incomplete. The table has 170,000 or so clones, 90% to 95% seen once; the top ten hold 0.5% to 0.6%. The V gene is TRBV19, the J gene TRBJ1-5; no reliable D call. Sequencing input: peripheral blood. This TCR was recovered from a man aged 50 to 60 with acute or convalescent COVID-19. The DNA of the CDR3 is TGTGCCAGTAGTATAGACGGGATGGGGTCCGGCAATCAGCCCCAGCATTTT. This encodes CASSIDGMGSGNQPQHF.